This T cell receptor beta chain is from a study of T cell clusters in autoimmune cytopenias. Study conclusions and caveats: TRB repertoire shifts in secondary cytopenia and chronic lymphocytic leukemia mostly reflected lymphoma, not autoimmunity.

TRB rearrangements were amplified by touch-down multiplex PCR with mixed TRB-A/B primers. TCRdb reprocessed the multiplex PCR reads and keeps a single row for each CDR3 protein, giving no DNA. This listing includes 5,000 to 6,500 distinct CDR3 sequences. As to this clonotype: What it recognizes is unknown.

In germline, CDR1 is MNHEY, CDR2 SVGAGI. The CDR3 totals 17 residues. TRB amplification used 250 ng of peripheral blood genomic DNA. The data also belong to a second study, concerning T cell repertoires in aging, cancer and after chemotherapy. As reported in that work: Loss of evenness, beyond lost richness, contributed to age-related TCR diversity decline in cancer patients.

This receptor was obtained from a human donor in good health. The sample consisted of peripheral blood. The chain combines TRBV6-5 with TRBJ2-1; no DNA is available, so the TRBD1 call from TCRdb remains unchecked. The CDR3 loop reads CASSDPAAGTPYNEQFF.